This TCR beta chain was recorded in a study of monozygotic twins with inflammatory bowel disease. Germline V lookup: CDR1 KGHSH, CDR2 LQKENI. The CDR3 runs to 15 residues. There were eight separate reactions per sample in which cDNA was made. Each UMI harboured a 6-nucleotide sample barcode and was appended via template switching. TCRdb re-analyzed the 5' RACE reads; it lists each CDR3 protein once, without DNA. In total, the table holds some 160,000 distinct CDR3 sequences. Study observations and caveats: Support was absent for any single strong signal or clonotype linked to IBD. Some repertoire variability may stem from patients' differing immunosuppressive treatments.

With regard to this clonotype: As yet, its antigen is unknown.

Specimen: blood. The chain employs TRBV18 and TRBJ2-1; checking the TCRdb D call of TRBD2 is not possible without DNA. The TCR was taken from a human donor with ulcerative colitis or Crohn's disease, or a healthy co-twin of an affected twin (not recorded which). CDR3: CASSPVRARYNEQFF.